This entry lists 25 T cell receptor beta chains sequenced from one sample in a study of T cell responses to AZD1222 COVID-19 vaccine. Sequenced by immunoSEQ multiplex PCR; TCRdb stores in-frame clones only, minus some. In the table there are 150,000 to 200,000 clones, about 90% of which are singletons. The sample consisted of peripheral blood, taken 28 days after the second AZD1222 dose. These receptors were taken from an adult who received the AZD1222 COVID-19 vaccine.

A note on this clone: Other DNA sequences in this specimen translate into the identical CDR3. The chain's CDR3 is CASSPGGSYNEQFF. Here the CDR3 DNA reads TGTGCCAGCAGCCCAGGGGGCTCCTACAATGAGCAGTTCTTC. The V and J genes are TRBV7-2 and TRBJ2-1, with 7 bases lining up with TRBD1. V lost 5 bases, J lost 0 bases, and 1 base stayed unmatched. In germline, CDR1 is SGHTA, CDR2 FQGNSA. CDR3 length: 14 residues.

This chain joins TRBV7-9 and TRBJ1-2; D unclear. The CDR3 spans 15 residues. V lost 2 bases and J lost 4, with 14 bases in between. Per germline, CDR1 SEHNR and CDR2 FQNEAQ (reference sequence). In nucleotides, the CDR3 is TGTGCCAGCAGCTTAAGTTCGGCAGCCATCTATGGCTACACCTTC. Encoded protein: CASSLSSAAIYGYTF.

The gene calls are TRBV30 and TRBJ1-2; TRBD1 might be the D (6 bases). This CDR3 has 11 amino acids. Germline loops: CDR1 GTSNPN, CDR2 SVGIG (reference sequence). V was trimmed by 4 bases and J by 8 bases, leaving 11 bases between them. This chain's CDR3 is CAWTGVGGYTF. The DNA for the CDR3 is TGTGCCTGGACAGGGGTTGGAGGCTACACCTTC.

This rearrangement joins TRBV2 to TRBJ1-5, with TRBD1 matching 9 bases. The trim removed 3 bases at V and 2 bases at J, leaving 5 bases unmatched. Per the germline V gene, CDR1 is SNHLY and CDR2 is FYNNEI. The CDR3 runs to 16 residues. The CDR3 loop is CASSEAGQGRNQPQHF. The CDR3 DNA sequence: TGTGCCAGCAGTGAGGCGGGACAGGGTCGCAATCAGCCCCAGCATTTT.

The rearrangement links TRBV30 to TRBJ1-2; tentative D call: TRBD1 (6 bases). Germline V CDR1 and CDR2: GTSNPN, SVGIG (reference sequence). The V gene lost 7 bases and the J gene lost 5 bases, with 8 bases spanning the gap. CDR3 size: 10 residues. The CDR3 DNA reads TGTGCCTCAACAGGGTATGGCTACACCTTC. It yields the protein CASTGYGYTF.

J is TRBJ2-4 and V is TRBV10-2; 10 bases align to TRBD2. The CDR3 totals 18 residues. V lost 8 bases to trimming and J lost 0 bases; unmatched junction nucleotides: 13. Germline CDR1 and CDR2: WSHSY and SAAADI. As DNA, the CDR3 is TGCGCCAGCTCAATCTCTAGCGGGGGAGATCTAGCCAAAAACATTCAGTACTTC. Translating gives CASSISSGGDLAKNIQYF.

V usage is TRBV6-4 and J usage is TRBJ1-1, with TRBD1 as a possible D gene (6 bases). The CDR3 extends over 15 amino acids. The germline CDR1 and CDR2 sequences are MRHNA and SNTAGT. The germline V and J ends were trimmed by 3 bases and 1 base, with 12 bases remaining between them. The CDR3 DNA reads as TGTGCCAGCAGTGATACACGAGGGGGGAACACTGAAGCTTTCTTT. Its translation is CASSDTRGGNTEAFF.

This clone appeared a single time. V is TRBV5-1 and J is TRBJ2-3; D is undetermined. Trimming shortened V by 0 bases and J by 4 bases, and 12 bases separated the two germline ends. This CDR3 region has 15 residues. The germline V gene encodes CDR1 SGHRS and CDR2 YFSETQ. CDR3: CASSLGSRKPDTQYF. The CDR3 DNA reads as TGCGCCAGCAGCTTGGGATCCCGGAAGCCAGATACGCAGTATTTT.

V usage is TRBV28 and J usage is TRBJ1-2; no definite D call. Germline CDR1 reads MDHEN; CDR2 reads SYDVKM. The V end was cut by 11 bases, the J end by 1 base, with 14 bases between. This CDR3 is built from 13 residues. This CDR3 is CAYRENNNYGYTF. The CDR3 DNA is TGTGCCTACAGAGAAAACAATAACTATGGCTACACCTTC.

The rearrangement uses TRBV6-2 or TRBV6-3 and TRBJ1-5; weak D call: TRBD1 (6 bases). The CDR3 covers 14 residues. V was trimmed by 6 bases and J by 1 base, leaving 10 bases between them. Germline V CDR1 and CDR2: MNHEY, SVGEGT. CDR3 sequence: CASSSGTSNQPQHF. Written as DNA, the CDR3 is TGTGCCAGCAGCTCCGGGACAAGCAATCAGCCCCAGCATTTT.

This rearrangement joins TRBV27 to TRBJ1-1; a possible D gene is TRBD1 (6 bases). The germline V gene has CDR1 MNHEY and CDR2 SMNVEV (reference sequence). There are 14 residues in the CDR3. V gave up 5 bases and J gave up 10 bases, with 20 bases separating them. The CDR3 DNA reads as TGTGCCAGCAGTCTGACAGGTGGGGGCTGGGTAGCTTTCTTT. Protein product: CASSLTGGGWVAFF.

This chain joins TRBV30 and TRBJ1-3, with 9 bases that match TRBD1. The J segment lost 2 bases and the V segment lost 2 bases, leaving 4 bases of the junction unmatched. Germline-derived CDR1 and CDR2 are GTSNPN and SVGIG (reference sequence). The CDR3 is 15 amino acids. CDR3 in amino acids: CAWSRGQGPGNTIYF. CDR3 DNA: TGTGCCTGGAGTAGGGGACAGGGCCCTGGAAACACCATATATTTT.

This chain connects TRBV10-3 to TRBJ2-1; D is possibly TRBD2 (6 bases). V gave up 10 bases and J gave up 1 base, with 14 bases separating them. This CDR3 is 14 amino acids long. Looked up from germline, CDR1 is ENHRY and CDR2 is SYGVKD. CDR3 sequence: CATGSGTSYNEQFF. As DNA, the CDR3 is TGTGCCACAGGGTCCGGGACTTCCTACAATGAGCAGTTCTTC.

This chain joins TRBV15 and TRBJ2-5, with D perhaps matching TRBD1 (6 bases). Germline V gene lookup returns CDR1 LNHNV and CDR2 YYDKDF (reference sequence). V was pared by 2 bases and J by 1 base, with 11 bases between. The CDR3 consists of 15 residues. CDR3 loop: CATSRQRQVQETQYF. The CDR3 DNA sequence: TGTGCCACCAGCAGACAGAGACAGGTCCAAGAGACCCAGTACTTC.

The chain joins TRBV11-3 to TRBJ2-1, with 10 bases aligning to TRBD1. The CDR3 length is 15 residues. Germline V CDR1 and CDR2: SGHNT, YENEEA. Unmatched junction bases numbered 4, after V lost 3 bases and J lost 5 bases. The CDR3 here is CASSFRQGADNEQFF. CDR3 nucleotides: TGTGCCAGCAGCTTTCGACAGGGGGCGGACAATGAGCAGTTCTTC.

J is TRBJ1-1 and V is TRBV19, with D possibly TRBD1 on 5 matching bases. The ends were cut back, 6 bases at V and 10 bases at J, with 12 bases in the middle. The CDR3 covers 11 residues. The V gene's germline CDR1 is LNHDA and CDR2 SQIVND (reference sequence). CDR3 DNA sequence: TGTGCCAGTAGATCCCAGGGAGGAGCTTTCTTT. It codes for CASRSQGGAFF.

The chain employs TRBV11-2 and TRBJ1-1, with D uncertain. Trimming left V 2 bases short and J 2 bases short, with 15 bases between. The CDR3 has 16 residues. From germline, CDR1 is SGHAT and CDR2 FQNNGV. CDR3 in amino acids: CASSLTQFTANTEAFF. The CDR3, as DNA: TGTGCCAGCAGCTTAACCCAGTTCACCGCTAACACTGAAGCTTTCTTT.

This chain links TRBV5-1 with TRBJ1-1; no clear D gene. CDR1 and CDR2 from the germline V gene are SGHRS and YFSETQ. V was trimmed by 0 bases and J by 1 base, leaving 10 bases between them. This CDR3 comprises 15 residues. The CDR3 coding sequence is TGCGCCAGCAGCTTGGGGGGTGGCAGGAACACTGAAGCTTTCTTT. This gives the protein CASSLGGGRNTEAFF. The full variable domain, in which reference TRBV5-1 and TRBJ1-1 provide the parts outside the CDR3, is KAGVTQTPRYLIKTRGQQVTLSCSPISGHRSVSWYQQTPGQGLQFLFEYFSETQRNKGNFPGRFSGRQFSNSRSEMNVSTLELGDSALYLCASSLGGGRNTEAFFGQGTRLTVV.

V is TRBV6-1 and J is TRBJ2-5; D unclear. This CDR3 contains 17 residues. Germline CDR1 is MNHNS and CDR2 is SASEGT. V was cut by 2 bases and J by 0 bases, with 16 bases left in between. The CDR3 region is CASSEKDRPTYQETQYF. The CDR3 nucleotides are TGTGCCAGCAGTGAAAAGGATCGGCCAACTTACCAAGAGACCCAGTACTTC.

The chain employs TRBV5-1 and TRBJ2-1; D gene ambiguous. From germline, CDR1 is SGHRS and CDR2 YFSETQ. The V end was cut by 4 bases, the J end by 9 bases, with 11 bases between. This CDR3 contains 12 residues. CDR3 nucleotides: TGCGCCAGCAGCAGGACCGAGTTTGAGCAGTTCTTC. It yields the protein CASSRTEFEQFF.

This clone was observed a handful of times. V gene TRBV30 combines with J gene TRBJ2-7; D is unclear. V lost 0 bases and J 4 bases, leaving 4 bases between the germline ends. CDR1 is GTSNPN and CDR2 is SVGIG in the germline V gene (reference sequence). The CDR3 contains 11 residues. Here the CDR3 reads CAWSVQYEQYF. The CDR3 region has the DNA TGTGCCTGGAGTGTCCAGTACGAGCAGTACTTC.

This chain connects TRBV7-2 to TRBJ1-3; no clear D gene. V was pared by 2 bases and J by 2 bases, with 16 bases between. Per germline, CDR1 SGHTA and CDR2 FQGNSA. The CDR3 extends over 17 amino acids. The CDR3 nucleotides read TGTGCCAGCAGCTTACAGTCAGGCCAATGGGCTGGAAACACCATATATTTT. Encoded protein: CASSLQSGQWAGNTIYF.

The DNA for the CDR3 is TGTGCCAGCAGTTTGGGACAGAGATTAAGCACAGATACGCAGTATTTT. The encoded protein is CASSLGQRLSTDTQYF. The chain employs TRBV6-2 or TRBV6-3 and TRBJ2-3, with 7 nucleotides matching TRBD1. There are 16 residues in the CDR3. With 4 bases clipped from V and 0 bases from J, the junction kept 7 bases outside the gene matches. Germline-derived CDR1 and CDR2 are MNHEY and SVGEGT.

The gene calls are TRBV24-1 and TRBJ1-2; tentative D call: TRBD1 (6 bases). The CDR3 covers 11 residues. Germline V CDR1 and CDR2: KGHDR, SFDVKD. Trimming removed 7 bases at V and 5 bases at J, with 7 bases between. The DNA of the CDR3 is TGTGCCACCAGCAGGGGTTATGGCTACACCTTC. This codes for CATSRGYGYTF.

The chain couples TRBV10-3 to TRBJ2-7; 8 nucleotides match TRBD1. The CDR3 is 14 amino acids. V was pared by 6 bases and J by 3 bases, with 7 bases of the junction left unmatched. In germline, CDR1 is ENHRY, CDR2 SYGVKD. The CDR3 bases are TGTGCCATCAGCGGAAGACAGGGGAGCTACGAGCAGTACTTC. Residues: CAISGRQGSYEQYF.